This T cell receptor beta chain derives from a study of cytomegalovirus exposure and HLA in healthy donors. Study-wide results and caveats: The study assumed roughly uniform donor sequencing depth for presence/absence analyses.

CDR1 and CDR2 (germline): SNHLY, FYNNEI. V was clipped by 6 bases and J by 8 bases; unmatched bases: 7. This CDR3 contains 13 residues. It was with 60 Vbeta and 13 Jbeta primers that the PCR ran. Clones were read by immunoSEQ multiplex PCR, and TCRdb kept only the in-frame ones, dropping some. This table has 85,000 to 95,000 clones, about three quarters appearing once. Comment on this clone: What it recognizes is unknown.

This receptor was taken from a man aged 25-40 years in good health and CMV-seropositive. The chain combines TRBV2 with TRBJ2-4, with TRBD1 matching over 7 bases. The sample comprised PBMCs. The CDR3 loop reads CASSRDREDIQYF. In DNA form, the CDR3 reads TGTGCCAGCAGCCGTGACAGGGAAGACATTCAGTACTTC.